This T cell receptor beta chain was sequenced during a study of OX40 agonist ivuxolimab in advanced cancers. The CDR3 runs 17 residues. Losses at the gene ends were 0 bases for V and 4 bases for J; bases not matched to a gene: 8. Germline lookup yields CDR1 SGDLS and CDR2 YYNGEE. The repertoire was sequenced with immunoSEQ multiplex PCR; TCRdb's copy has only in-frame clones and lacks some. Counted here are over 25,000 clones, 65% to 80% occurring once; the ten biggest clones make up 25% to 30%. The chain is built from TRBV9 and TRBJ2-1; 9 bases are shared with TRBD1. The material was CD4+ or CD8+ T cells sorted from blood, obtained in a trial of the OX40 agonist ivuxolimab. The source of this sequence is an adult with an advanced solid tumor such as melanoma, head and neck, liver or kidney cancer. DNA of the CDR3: TGTGCCAGCAGCGTAGACCCGGGACAGGGAAATTACAATGAGCAGTTCTTC. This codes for CASSVDPGQGNYNEQFF.